This passage covers 27 T cell receptor beta chains from one sample sequenced in a study of T cell clones after liver transplantation. The repertoire was sequenced with immunoSEQ multiplex PCR; TCRdb's copy has only in-frame clones and lacks some. Of about 68,000 clones listed, more than 85% are singletons. This specimen was CD4+ T cells from blood, taken about 27 months after liver transplant. The receptors stem from a human patient who received a liver transplant. Some T cells may arise from the graft donor.

CDR3 amino acids: CASSLPPGEKLFF. For the CDR3, the DNA is TGCGCCAGCAGCCTCCCCCCCGGGGAAAAACTGTTTTTT. This chain uses TRBV5-1 with TRBJ1-4; D is unclear. The CDR3 loop spans 13 amino acids. Deletions cut 4 bases from V and 8 bases from J, with 12 bases between. In germline, CDR1 is SGHRS, CDR2 YFSETQ.

This chain joins TRBV18 and TRBJ1-5, with D unresolved. CDR3 length equals 12 residues. V shed 6 bases and J shed 9 bases, with 12 bases lying between them. Germline CDR1 is KGHSH and CDR2 is LQKENI. In DNA form, the CDR3 reads TGTGCCAGCTCCCCTGCCGAGGGGCCCCAGCATTTT. Residues: CASSPAEGPQHF.

V and J are TRBV7-7 and TRBJ2-7, with TRBD2 identical over 12 bases. V lost 1 base, J lost 5 bases, and 9 bases stayed unmatched. CDR3 length: 17 residues. From germline, CDR1 is SSHAT and CDR2 FNYEAQ (reference sequence). The CDR3 sequence is CASSLGPSGRASHEQYF. The CDR3 DNA follows: TGTGCCAGCAGCTTAGGGCCTAGCGGGAGGGCCTCTCACGAGCAGTACTTC. Filled out from reference TRBV7-7 and TRBJ2-7, the complete variable domain reads GAGVSQSPRYKVTKRGQDVTLRCDPISSHATLYWYQQALGQGPEFLTYFNYEAQPDKSGLPSDRFSAERPEGSISTLTIQRTEQRDSAMYRCASSLGPSGRASHEQYFGPGTRLTVT.

The chain has TRBV11-2 and TRBJ2-1, with 11 bases identical to TRBD2. V trimming: 5 bases; J trimming: 1 base; junction bases outside the gene matches: 7. CDR3 length equals 17 residues. Germline V gene data show CDR1 as SGHAT and CDR2 as FQNNGV. This CDR3 is CASSLGTSGGSYNEQFF. The CDR3 bases are TGTGCCAGCAGCCTCGGGACTAGCGGAGGGTCCTACAATGAGCAGTTCTTC.

V gene TRBV6-5 combines with J gene TRBJ1-5, with D tentatively TRBD1 (6 bases). This CDR3 spans 15 amino acids. Germline-derived CDR1 and CDR2 are MNHEY and SVGAGI. V lost 6 bases and J 2 bases, leaving 14 bases between the germline ends. The CDR3 nucleotides are TGTGCCAGCAGCCGGTCCAGGGGTGGCAATCAGCCCCAGCATTTT. Its translation is CASSRSRGGNQPQHF.

The chain employs TRBV9 and TRBJ1-3; D unclear. The CDR3 contains 16 residues. Germline V gene lookup returns CDR1 SGDLS and CDR2 YYNGEE. Trimming stripped 6 bases from V and 0 bases from J, with 16 bases between. The CDR3 DNA is TGTGCCAGCACCCGGACGGATAAGAGCTCTGGAAACACCATATATTTT. Translating it yields CASTRTDKSSGNTIYF.

J is TRBJ2-1 and V is TRBV28; no definite D call. The CDR3 covers 13 residues. Per the germline V gene, CDR1 is MDHEN and CDR2 is SYDVKM. Deletions cut 4 bases from V and 12 bases from J, with 16 bases between. The CDR3 coding sequence is TGTGCCAGCAGTTCCTATGGGCTGTTGGGGCAGTTCTTC. Protein sequence: CASSSYGLLGQFF.

The chain recombines TRBV29-1 with TRBJ2-1; D is unresolved. There are 15 residues in the CDR3. The germline V gene has CDR1 SQVTM and CDR2 ANQGSEA. Trimming stripped 5 bases from V and 2 bases from J, with 16 bases between. The CDR3 spells CSVSPLVSAYNEQFF. The CDR3 bases are TGCAGCGTTTCTCCCCTCGTATCCGCCTACAATGAGCAGTTCTTC.

The chain couples TRBV27 to TRBJ2-5; TRBD2 agrees at 11 bases. The CDR3 is 16 amino acids. In germline, CDR1 is MNHEY, CDR2 SMNVEV (reference sequence). Unmatched junction bases numbered 9, after V lost 6 bases and J lost 3 bases. The CDR3 DNA is TGTGCCAGCAGCTTTCGAACTAGCGGGAGCAAAGAGACCCAGTACTTC. This translates into CASSFRTSGSKETQYF.

This clone was detected once. V and J are TRBV28 and TRBJ2-1; 11 bases map to TRBD2. Trimming at V came to 4 bases and at J to 4 bases, leaving 6 bases not matched to a gene. Looked up from germline, CDR1 is MDHEN and CDR2 is SYDVKM. The CDR3 is made up of 16 amino acids. The CDR3 sequence: CASSSIAGGPYNEQFF. The CDR3, as DNA: TGTGCCAGCAGTTCGATAGCGGGAGGGCCTTACAATGAGCAGTTCTTC.

CDR3 sequence reads: CASSSWTNTNTGELFF. The CDR3, as DNA: TGCGCCAGCAGCTCCTGGACTAATACGAACACCGGGGAGCTGTTTTTT. The chain couples TRBV5-1 to TRBJ2-2; TRBD2 is a possible D gene (6 bases). Trimming cost V 3 bases and J 0 bases, with 12 bases left between them. The CDR3 runs 16 residues. CDR1 SGHRS and CDR2 YFSETQ come from the germline V gene.

The chain combines TRBV4-1 with TRBJ2-3; D perhaps matches TRBD2 (6 bases). Trimming took 5 bases from V and 11 from J, leaving 26 bases between them. The length of the CDR3 is 16 residues. Germline CDR1 is MGHRA and CDR2 is YSYEKL. The CDR3 nucleotides are TGCGCCAGCAGCTGGGACTCCGGGACGACCTTATACGGGCAGTATTTT. Translating it yields CASSWDSGTTLYGQYF.

V and J are TRBV6-5 and TRBJ2-7; D is uncertain. The germline CDR1 and CDR2 sequences are MNHEY and SVGAGI. Trimming cost V 7 bases and J 1 base, with 14 bases left between them. The CDR3 has 14 residues. As DNA, the CDR3 is TGTGCCAGCAAACCCGGAGCTACGTCCTACGAGCAGTACTTC. Its protein is CASKPGATSYEQYF.

This clone was picked up one time. The chain is built from TRBV7-9 and TRBJ2-5; D is undetermined. V lost 2 bases and J lost 1, with 8 bases in between. Germline loops: CDR1 SEHNR, CDR2 FQNEAQ (reference sequence). This CDR3 is 14 amino acids long. The CDR3 is CASSLTGSQETQYF. In nucleotides, the CDR3 is TGTGCCAGCAGCTTAACGGGTTCCCAAGAGACCCAGTACTTC.

J is TRBJ2-1 and V is TRBV4-3; 8 bases are a match to TRBD1. The CDR3 totals 15 residues. Germline V gene lookup returns CDR1 LGHNA and CDR2 YSLEER. The J segment lost 4 bases and the V segment lost 3 bases, leaving 5 bases of the junction unmatched. The chain's CDR3 is CASSQDRVSYNEQFF. CDR3 bases: TGCGCCAGCAGCCAGGACAGGGTTTCATACAATGAGCAGTTCTTC.

This chain uses TRBV5-1 with TRBJ1-1; no reliable D call. Trimming removed 4 bases at V and 2 bases at J, with 21 bases between. This CDR3 contains 17 residues. The germline gives CDR1 SGHRS, CDR2 YFSETQ. The CDR3 loop is CASSLDPSRLRNTEAFF. In nucleotides, the CDR3 is TGCGCCAGCAGCCTAGACCCGTCCCGCTTAAGAAACACTGAAGCTTTCTTT.

The V call is TRBV28, the J call TRBJ1-2; no reliable D call. This CDR3 has 14 residues. The V gene's germline CDR1 is MDHEN and CDR2 SYDVKM. Trimming shortened V by 2 bases and J by 8 bases, and 15 bases separated the two germline ends. CDR3 in DNA: TGTGCCAGCAGTTTAAGCCCCCCCTTTCGAGGCTACACCTTC. This sequence encodes CASSLSPPFRGYTF.

The V and J genes are TRBV2 and TRBJ2-1; D possibly corresponds to TRBD2 (6 bases). CDR3 length: 16 residues. The ends were cut back, 8 bases at V and 1 base at J, with 18 bases in the middle. CDR1 and CDR2 (germline): SNHLY, FYNNEI. CDR3 in DNA: TGTGCCAGCCTTCAAAATAGCGGAATATCCTACAATGAGCAGTTCTTC. Amino acids: CASLQNSGISYNEQFF.

This chain uses TRBV18 with TRBJ2-7; D is unclear. This CDR3 is built from 15 residues. From germline, CDR1 is KGHSH and CDR2 LQKENI. V was clipped by 3 bases and J by 3 bases, with 15 bases between them. The DNA for the CDR3 is TGTGCCAGCTCACCGCCCCTCAAAGGCGGCTACGAGCAGTACTTC. It encodes CASSPPLKGGYEQYF.

The chain carries TRBV7-2 and TRBJ1-5; D may be TRBD1 (6 bases). V was clipped by 6 bases and J by 6 bases, with 12 bases between them. The CDR3 covers 13 residues. The germline CDR1 and CDR2 sequences are SGHTA and FQGNSA. As DNA, the CDR3 is TGTGCCAGCAGTACAGGGACCACTCAGCCCCAGCATTTT. Translation: CASSTGTTQPQHF.

The rearrangement uses TRBV19 and TRBJ2-2, with 7 positions matching TRBD1. Germline V gene lookup returns CDR1 LNHDA and CDR2 SQIVND (reference sequence). The CDR3 loop spans 15 amino acids. Germline trimming cut 4 bases from V and 4 bases from J; bases unmatched to any gene: 6. DNA for the CDR3: TGTGCCAGTAGTACCGAGACAGGGTCCACCGGGGAGCTGTTTTTT. Its protein product is CASSTETGSTGELFF.

The chain recombines TRBV7-9 with TRBJ2-1; 11 positions match TRBD2. The length of the CDR3 is 16 residues. Per the germline V gene, CDR1 is SEHNR and CDR2 is FQNEAQ (reference sequence). The V and J ends lost 3 bases and 7 bases, in that order; junction bases with no gene match: 8. This CDR3 is CASSLDLAGGRNEQFF. The DNA for the CDR3 is TGTGCCAGCAGCTTGGATCTAGCGGGAGGCAGAAATGAGCAGTTCTTC.

The genes are TRBV30 and TRBJ1-4; no reliable D call. The V end lost 0 bases, the J end lost 8 bases, and 10 bases lay between the germline ends. There are 13 residues in the CDR3. In germline, CDR1 is GTSNPN, CDR2 SVGIG (reference sequence). Here the CDR3 DNA reads TGTGCCTGGAGTGTACAAATTCAGGAAAAACTGTTTTTT. Translation gives CAWSVQIQEKLFF.

A single count supports this clone. The chain recombines TRBV21-1 with TRBJ2-7; the D segment call TRBD1 is taken from the table without a DNA check. TRBV21-1 is a pseudogene. This CDR3 has 14 residues. CDR3 nucleotide sequence: TGTGCCAGCAGCAATTGGCAGGGGGCCTACGAGCAGTACTTC. Its translation: CASSNWQGAYEQYF.

This rearrangement joins TRBV29-1 to TRBJ2-1; possible D gene TRBD2, 5 bases. The CDR3 runs to 15 residues. Germline CDR1 and CDR2: SQVTM and ANQGSEA. Trimming removed 5 bases from V and 7 bases from J, with 21 bases in between. CDR3 sequence (DNA): TGCAGCGTTTCTACGGGTATCAGTCGCGGGAATGAGCAGTTCTTC. Translation gives CSVSTGISRGNEQFF.

As regards this clone: Different DNA sequences within this sample yield the same CDR3. J is TRBJ2-7 and V is TRBV5-1; TRBD2 matches at 14 bases. In germline, CDR1 is SGHRS, CDR2 YFSETQ. The CDR3 extends over 15 amino acids. V dropped 4 bases and J dropped 4; count of bases not matched to a gene: 4. The CDR3: CASSPGLAGEYEQYF. CDR3 DNA sequence: TGCGCCAGCAGCCCGGGACTAGCGGGAGAATACGAGCAGTACTTC.

This chain links TRBV14 with TRBJ1-1; no firm D call. CDR1 SGHDN and CDR2 FVKESK come from the germline V gene. This CDR3 has 15 amino acids. Trimming took off 0 bases at V and 5 bases at J, with 13 bases between the two ends. CDR3 bases: TGTGCCAGCAGCCAAGAAATTATGGGGAGGACTGAAGCTTTCTTT. Its translation is CASSQEIMGRTEAFF.